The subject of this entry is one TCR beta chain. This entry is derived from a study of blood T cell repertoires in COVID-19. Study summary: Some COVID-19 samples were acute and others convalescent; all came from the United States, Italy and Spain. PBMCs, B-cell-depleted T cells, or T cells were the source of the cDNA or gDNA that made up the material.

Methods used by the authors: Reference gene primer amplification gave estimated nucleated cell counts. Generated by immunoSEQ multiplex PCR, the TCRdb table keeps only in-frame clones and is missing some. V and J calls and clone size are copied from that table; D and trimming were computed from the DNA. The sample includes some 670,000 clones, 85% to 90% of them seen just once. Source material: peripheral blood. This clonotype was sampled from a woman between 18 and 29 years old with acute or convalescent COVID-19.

CDR3 region: CSVEDRPGGAEAFF. The CDR3 nucleotides read TGCAGCGTTGAAGATCGGCCTGGGGGGGCTGAAGCTTTCTTT. The chain recombines TRBV29-1 with TRBJ1-1; the D gene is possibly TRBD1 (5 bases). The germline gives CDR1 SQVTM, CDR2 ANQGSEA. This CDR3 contains 14 residues. Trimming pared 0 bases from V and 6 bases from J, leaving 14 bases between.